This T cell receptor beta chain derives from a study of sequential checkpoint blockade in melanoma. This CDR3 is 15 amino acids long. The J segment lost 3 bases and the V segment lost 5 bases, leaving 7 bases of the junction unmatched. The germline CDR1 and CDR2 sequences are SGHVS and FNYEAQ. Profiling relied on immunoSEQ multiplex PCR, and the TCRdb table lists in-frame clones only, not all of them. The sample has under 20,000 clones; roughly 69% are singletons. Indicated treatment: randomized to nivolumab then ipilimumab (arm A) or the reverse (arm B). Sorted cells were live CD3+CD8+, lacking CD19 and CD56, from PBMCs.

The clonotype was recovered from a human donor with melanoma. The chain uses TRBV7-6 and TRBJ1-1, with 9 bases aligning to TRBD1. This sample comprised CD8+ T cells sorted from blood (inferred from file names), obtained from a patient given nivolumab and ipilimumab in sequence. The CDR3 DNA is TGTGCCAGCAGCCCCGGACAGGGGAGGTACACTGAAGCTTTCTTT. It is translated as CASSPGQGRYTEAFF.